A single T cell receptor beta chain is shown here with its context. Its specificity is unknown. TCR alpha and TCR beta cDNA libraries with sample barcodes and UMIs came from 5'RACE using constant-segment primers. Each CDR3 protein gets one entry after TCRdb re-called the 5' RACE reads with MiXCR. The table shows around 320,000 distinct CDR3 sequences, with roughly a fifth occurring only once. The CDR3 has 16 residues. Trimming stripped 5 bases from V and 1 base from J, with 17 bases between. In germline, CDR1 is SGHTA, CDR2 FQGNSA. The data belong to a study of T-cell memory formation after mild COVID-19. Overall study findings and caveats: CD8+ contracting clones occupied EMRA, while CD4+ ones occupied mainly CM and EM. Whereas later expanders leaned CD4+, clones contracting day 15 to 85 showed a balanced CD4/CD8 makeup. A subset of responding clones appeared in pre-infection memory, suggesting cross-reactive memory joined.

Sequencing input: PBMCs or a T cell subset sorted from them (not recorded which). This TCR derives from a man between 18 and 29 years old who had mild COVID-19 (a few samples of this study predate the infection). Cell type and time point are not known. The V call is TRBV7-2, the J call TRBJ1-1, with D uncertain. CDR3 protein: CASSPAFGEGNTEAFF. The CDR3 DNA sequence: TGTGCCAGCAGCCCCGCTTTCGGGGAAGGGAACACTGAAGCTTTCTTT.